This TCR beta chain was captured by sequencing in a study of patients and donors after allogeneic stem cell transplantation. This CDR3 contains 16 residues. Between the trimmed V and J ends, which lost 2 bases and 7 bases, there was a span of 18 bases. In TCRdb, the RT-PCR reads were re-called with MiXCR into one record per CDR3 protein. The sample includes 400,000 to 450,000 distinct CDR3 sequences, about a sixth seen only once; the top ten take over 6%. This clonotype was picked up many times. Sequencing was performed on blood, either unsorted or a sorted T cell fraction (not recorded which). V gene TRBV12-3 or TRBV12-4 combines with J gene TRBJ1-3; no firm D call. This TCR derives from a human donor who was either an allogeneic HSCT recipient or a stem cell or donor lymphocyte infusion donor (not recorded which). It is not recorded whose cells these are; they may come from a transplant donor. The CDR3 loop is CASSLKGSGSPNTIYF. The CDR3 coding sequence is TGTGCCAGCAGTTTAAAGGGTAGTGGGAGCCCTAACACCATATATTTT.